Following are 6 T cell receptor beta chains from one sample sequenced in a study of T cell responses to AZD1222 COVID-19 vaccine. TCRdb's table, derived via immunoSEQ multiplex PCR, lists solely in-frame clones and lacks some. Of around 140,000 clones in the sample, 92% are singletons; the top ten hold roughly 3.3%. Source: peripheral blood, taken 28 days after the second AZD1222 dose. The source is an adult who received the AZD1222 COVID-19 vaccine.

The J gene is TRBJ2-2, the V gene TRBV5-1; TRBD1 matches at 9 bases. Per the germline V gene, CDR1 is SGHRS and CDR2 is YFSETQ. V shed 4 bases and J 5 bases; nucleotides not matched to a gene: 6. The CDR3 spans 15 residues. This CDR3 is CASSPGTGSTGELFF. CDR3 coding DNA: TGCGCCAGCAGCCCGGGGACAGGGTCGACCGGGGAGCTGTTTTTT.

This clone was recorded only once. The chain employs TRBV3-1 (or the pseudogene TRBV3-2) and TRBJ2-7, with D tentatively TRBD2 (6 bases). CDR1 is LGHDT and CDR2 is YNNKEL in the germline V gene (reference sequence). Trimming took off 4 bases at V and 0 bases at J, with 13 bases between the two ends. This CDR3 is built from 15 residues. The CDR3 here is CASSPGTPSSYEQYF. CDR3 bases: TGTGCCAGCAGCCCGGGGACTCCGAGCTCCTACGAGCAGTACTTC.

With respect to this clone: Germline and junction disagree at one end, which may indicate a read error. The rearrangement links TRBV29-1 to TRBJ1-3, with D hard to call. The CDR3 covers 12 residues. Germline V gives CDR1 SQVTM, CDR2 ANQGSEA. The chain's CDR3 is CGGMNSGNTIYF. The DNA for the CDR3 is TGTGGCGGGATGAACTCTGGAAACACCATATATTTT.

The table lists this clone with a count of one. The chain carries TRBV19 and TRBJ2-5; unclear D gene. Germline V CDR1 and CDR2: LNHDA, SQIVND (reference sequence). This CDR3 has 14 amino acids. The ends were cut back, 1 base at V and 2 bases at J, with 8 bases in the middle. DNA of the CDR3: TGTGCCAGTAGTATAGGGGCAGGTCAAGAGACCCAGTACTTC. This gives the protein CASSIGAGQETQYF.

For the CDR3, the DNA is TGTGCCAGTAGTATCGACCGAAAATATGGCTACACCTTC. Its translation is CASSIDRKYGYTF. The rearrangement uses TRBV19 and TRBJ1-2, with no clear D. The germline V and J ends were trimmed by 3 bases and 5 bases, with 10 bases remaining between them. The germline V gene encodes CDR1 LNHDA and CDR2 SQIVND (reference sequence). The CDR3 sequence is 13 residues long.

This chain joins TRBV4-2 and TRBJ2-5; 7 bases are a match to TRBD2. V shed 2 bases, J shed 4 bases, and the junction held 10 bases outside the gene matches. CDR1 is LGHNA and CDR2 is YNFKEQ in the germline V gene. This CDR3 contains 16 residues. The DNA of the CDR3 is TGTGCCAGCAGCCAACGCAGAGTTGCGGGAGTAGAGACCCAGTACTTC. Its translation: CASSQRRVAGVETQYF.